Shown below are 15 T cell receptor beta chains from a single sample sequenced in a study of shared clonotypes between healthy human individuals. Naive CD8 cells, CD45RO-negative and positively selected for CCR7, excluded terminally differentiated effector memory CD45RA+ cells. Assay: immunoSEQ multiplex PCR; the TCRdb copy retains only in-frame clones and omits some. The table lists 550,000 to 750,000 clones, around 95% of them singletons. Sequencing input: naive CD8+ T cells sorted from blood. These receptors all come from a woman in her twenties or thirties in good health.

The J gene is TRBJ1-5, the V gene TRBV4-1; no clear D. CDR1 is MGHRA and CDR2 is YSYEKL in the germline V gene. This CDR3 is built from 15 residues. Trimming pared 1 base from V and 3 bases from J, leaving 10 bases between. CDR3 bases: TGCGCCAGCAGCCAAGTTTTATCTCCCAATCAGCCCCAGCATTTT. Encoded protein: CASSQVLSPNQPQHF.

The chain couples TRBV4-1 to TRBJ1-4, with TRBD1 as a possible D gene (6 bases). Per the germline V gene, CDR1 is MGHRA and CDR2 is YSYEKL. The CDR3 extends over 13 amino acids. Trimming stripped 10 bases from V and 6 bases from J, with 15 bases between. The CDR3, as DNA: TGCGCCACGCGGAAATACAGGGATGAAAAACTGTTTTTT. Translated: CATRKYRDEKLFF.

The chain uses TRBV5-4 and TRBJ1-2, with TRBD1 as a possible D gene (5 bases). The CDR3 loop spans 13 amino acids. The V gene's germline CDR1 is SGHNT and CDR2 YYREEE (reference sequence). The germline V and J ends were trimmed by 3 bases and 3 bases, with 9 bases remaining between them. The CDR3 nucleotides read TGTGCCAGCAGCTGGGGGAGGGACTATGGCTACACCTTC. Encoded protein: CASSWGRDYGYTF.

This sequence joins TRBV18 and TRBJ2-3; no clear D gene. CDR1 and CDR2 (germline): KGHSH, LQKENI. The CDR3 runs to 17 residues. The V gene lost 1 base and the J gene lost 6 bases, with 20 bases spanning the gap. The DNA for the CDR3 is TGTGCCAGCTCACCACGGGCGGACCCCTACCCCGCGGATACGCAGTATTTT. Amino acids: CASSPRADPYPADTQYF.

CDR3: CASSSPGTGGFYEQYF. The DNA for the CDR3 is TGTGCCAGCAGCTCCCCCGGGACAGGGGGCTTCTACGAGCAGTACTTC. The chain combines TRBV7-9 with TRBJ2-7, with 12 bases fitting TRBD1. In germline, CDR1 is SEHNR, CDR2 FQNEAQ (reference sequence). J lost 3 bases, V lost 4 bases, and 7 bases had no gene match. CDR3 length equals 16 residues.

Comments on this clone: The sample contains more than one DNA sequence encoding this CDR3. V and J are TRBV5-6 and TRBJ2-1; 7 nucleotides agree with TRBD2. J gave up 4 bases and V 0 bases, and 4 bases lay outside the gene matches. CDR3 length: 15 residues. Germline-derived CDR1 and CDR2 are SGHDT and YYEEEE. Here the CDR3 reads CASSLASGRYNEQFF. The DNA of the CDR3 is TGTGCCAGCAGCTTGGCTAGCGGCCGGTACAATGAGCAGTTCTTC.

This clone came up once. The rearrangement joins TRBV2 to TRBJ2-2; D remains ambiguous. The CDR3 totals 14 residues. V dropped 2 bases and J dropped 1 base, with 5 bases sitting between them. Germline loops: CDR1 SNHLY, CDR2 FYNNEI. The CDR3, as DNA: TGTGCCAGCAGTGAAAGGCGGAACACCGGGGAGCTGTTTTTT. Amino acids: CASSERRNTGELFF.

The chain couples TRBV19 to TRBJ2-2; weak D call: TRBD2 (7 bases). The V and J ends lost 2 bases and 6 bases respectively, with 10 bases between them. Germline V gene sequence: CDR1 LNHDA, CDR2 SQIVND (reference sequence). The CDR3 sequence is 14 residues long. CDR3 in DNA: TGTGCCAGTAGTATACTAGGGGGGGCCGGGGAGCTGTTTTTT. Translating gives CASSILGGAGELFF. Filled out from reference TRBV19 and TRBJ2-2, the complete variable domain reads DGGITQSPKYLFRKEGQNVTLSCEQNLNHDAMYWYRQDPGQGLRLIYYSQIVNDFQKGDIAEGYSVSREKKESFPLTVTSAQKNPTAFYLCASSILGGAGELFFGEGSRLTVL.

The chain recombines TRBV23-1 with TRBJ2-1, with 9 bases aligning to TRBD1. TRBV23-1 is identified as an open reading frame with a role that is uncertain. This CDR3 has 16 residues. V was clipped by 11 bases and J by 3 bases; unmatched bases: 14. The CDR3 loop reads CACPPNRDRVYNEQFF. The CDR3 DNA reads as TGCGCCTGCCCCCCCAACCGGGACAGGGTCTACAATGAGCAGTTCTTC.

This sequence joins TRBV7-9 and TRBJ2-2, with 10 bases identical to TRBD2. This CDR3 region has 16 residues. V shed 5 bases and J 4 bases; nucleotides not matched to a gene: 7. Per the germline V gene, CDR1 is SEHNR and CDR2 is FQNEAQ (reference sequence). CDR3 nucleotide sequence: TGTGCCAGCAGCGACGGACTAGCGGAGACCACCGGGGAGCTGTTTTTT. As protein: CASSDGLAETTGELFF.

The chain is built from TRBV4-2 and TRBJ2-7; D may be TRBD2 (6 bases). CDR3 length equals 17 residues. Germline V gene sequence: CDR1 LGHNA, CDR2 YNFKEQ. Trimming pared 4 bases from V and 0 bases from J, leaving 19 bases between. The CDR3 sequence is CASSPGDSGPSSYEQYF. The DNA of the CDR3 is TGTGCCAGCAGCCCTGGGGACTCGGGACCGAGCTCCTACGAGCAGTACTTC.

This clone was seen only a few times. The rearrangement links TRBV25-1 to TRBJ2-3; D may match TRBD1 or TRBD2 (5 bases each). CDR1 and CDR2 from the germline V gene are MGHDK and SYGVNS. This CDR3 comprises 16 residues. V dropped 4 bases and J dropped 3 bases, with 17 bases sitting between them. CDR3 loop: CASSGAGSGGTDTQYF. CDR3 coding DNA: TGTGCCAGCAGTGGGGCAGGGAGCGGCGGTACAGATACGCAGTATTTT.

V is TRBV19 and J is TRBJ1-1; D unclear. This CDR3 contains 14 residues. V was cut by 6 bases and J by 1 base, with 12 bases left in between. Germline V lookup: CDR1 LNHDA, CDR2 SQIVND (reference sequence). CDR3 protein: CASSFRMENTEAFF. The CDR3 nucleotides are TGTGCCAGTAGCTTTCGTATGGAGAACACTGAAGCTTTCTTT.

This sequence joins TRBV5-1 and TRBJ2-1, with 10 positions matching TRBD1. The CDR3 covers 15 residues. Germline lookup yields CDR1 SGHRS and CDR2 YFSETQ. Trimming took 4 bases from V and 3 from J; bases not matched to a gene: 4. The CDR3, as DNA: TGCGCCAGCAGCCCGGGACAGGGGATCTACAATGAGCAGTTCTTC. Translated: CASSPGQGIYNEQFF.

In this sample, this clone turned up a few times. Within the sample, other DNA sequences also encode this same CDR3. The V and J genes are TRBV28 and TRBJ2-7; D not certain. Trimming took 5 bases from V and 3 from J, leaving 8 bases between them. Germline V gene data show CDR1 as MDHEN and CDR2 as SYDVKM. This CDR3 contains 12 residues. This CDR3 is CASSPNSYEQYF. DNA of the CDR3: TGTGCCAGCAGTCCCAACAGCTACGAGCAGTACTTC.